The clone carrying this TCR beta chain was detected only once. As handled by the study authors: Amplification from reference gene primers served as the basis for estimated nucleated cell counts. Libraries were prepared by immunoSEQ multiplex PCR; TCRdb keeps only in-frame clonotypes and omits some of them. V and J calls and clone size follow that table, whereas D and trimming were derived from the DNA. The repertoire includes 450,000 or so clones, 75% to 90% of them detected once, and around 1.5% sits in the top ten. This entry is derived from a study of blood T cell repertoires in COVID-19. Across the study: The United States, Italy and Spain provided the acute and convalescent COVID-19 samples. The analysed material was cDNA or gDNA that came from T cells, B-cell-depleted T cells, or PBMCs.

Sequenced: peripheral blood. The sequence came from a woman aged 40 to 50 with COVID-19, enrolled during active disease.

This CDR3 reads CASRGGVLSGQPQHF. The DNA of the CDR3 is TGTGCCAGTAGAGGGGGAGTTCTTTCGGGTCAGCCCCAGCATTTT. The rearrangement joins TRBV19 to TRBJ1-5; D perhaps matches TRBD1 (6 bases). Trimming cost V 6 bases and J 6 bases, with 18 bases left between them. This CDR3 has 15 amino acids. Germline CDR1 and CDR2: LNHDA and SQIVND (reference sequence).